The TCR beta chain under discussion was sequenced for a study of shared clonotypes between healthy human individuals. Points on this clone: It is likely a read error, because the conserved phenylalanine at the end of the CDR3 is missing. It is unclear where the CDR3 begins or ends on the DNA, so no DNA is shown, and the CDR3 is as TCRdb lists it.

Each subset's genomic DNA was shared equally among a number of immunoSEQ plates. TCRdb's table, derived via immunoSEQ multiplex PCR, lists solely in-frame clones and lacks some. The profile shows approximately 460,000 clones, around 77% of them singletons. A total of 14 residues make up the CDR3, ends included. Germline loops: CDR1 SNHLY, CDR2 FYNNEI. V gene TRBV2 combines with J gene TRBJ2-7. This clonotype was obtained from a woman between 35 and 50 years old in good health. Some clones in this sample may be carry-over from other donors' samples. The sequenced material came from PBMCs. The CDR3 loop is CASRQDTTGPRSGI.